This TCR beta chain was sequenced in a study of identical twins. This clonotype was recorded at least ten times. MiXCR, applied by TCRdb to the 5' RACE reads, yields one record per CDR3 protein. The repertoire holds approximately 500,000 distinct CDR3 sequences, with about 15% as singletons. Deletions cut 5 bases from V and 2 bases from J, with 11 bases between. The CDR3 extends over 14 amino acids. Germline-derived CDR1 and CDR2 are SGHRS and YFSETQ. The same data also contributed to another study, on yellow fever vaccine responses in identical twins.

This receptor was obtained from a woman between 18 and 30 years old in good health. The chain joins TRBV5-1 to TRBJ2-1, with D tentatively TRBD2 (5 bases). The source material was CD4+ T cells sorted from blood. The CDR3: CASSSPGTYNEQFF. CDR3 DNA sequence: TGCGCCAGCAGTTCCCCGGGAACCTACAATGAGCAGTTCTTC.